This T cell receptor beta chain was captured by sequencing in a study of cytomegalovirus exposure and HLA in healthy donors. Across the whole study: The approximately 120 validation repertoires were reported in a later analysis to have been generated on the same platform as the roughly 630 first-cohort repertoires.

The data were produced by immunoSEQ multiplex PCR, yet TCRdb's version contains in-frame clones alone and is incomplete. Altogether over 250,000 clones are present, 80% to 90% being singletons, with the ten largest covering roughly 1%. Study results and limitations: Cytomegalovirus association was listed for around 170 TCR beta chains. CMV antigen specificity was confirmed in vitro for a few CMV-associated chains.

Trimming at V came to 11 bases and at J to 7 bases, leaving 11 bases not matched to a gene. This CDR3 is built from 13 residues. In germline, CDR1 is MNHNY, CDR2 SVGAGI (reference sequence). As concerns this clone: Its antigen is unidentified.

The rearrangement uses TRBV6-6 and TRBJ1-5, with 7 bases aligning to TRBD1. The receptor comes from a woman aged 18-29 years in good health and CMV-seronegative. Sequenced input: PBMCs. The CDR3 bases are TGTGCCGGAACCCGTGACAGGGCGCAGCCCCAGCATTTT. It is translated as CAGTRDRAQPQHF.